The entry below gives a single T cell receptor (beta chain) sequence along with its context. The antigen this receptor binds is unknown. Per-base quality was not reported, and no clone a single base away is much larger than it. This sample was included in a study of OX40 agonist ivuxolimab in advanced cancers. As for the study more broadly: Ivuxolimab, which targeted the costimulatory receptor OX40 (CD134), was an agonistic, fully human IgG2 monoclonal antibody. Intravenous ivuxolimab was administered to patients every 2 weeks at six dose levels: 0.01, 0.1, 0.3, 1.5, 3 and 10 mg/kg. Among the roughly 54 dose-escalation patients, some 20 had hepatocellular carcinoma, roughly 15 melanoma, 9 renal cell carcinoma and 9 head and neck cancer. The dose-escalation cohort was about 87% male with a mean age of approximately 60 years, ranging from roughly 23 to 80. Patients were allowed to have had prior anti-PD-1, anti-PD-L1 or anti-CTLA-4 therapy, and less than 45% of the dose-escalation patients had previously received checkpoint inhibitors. Three dose-escalation patients achieved partial responses, one with hepatocellular carcinoma and two with cutaneous melanoma. The point of sequencing TCRbeta in the periphery was to test whether ivuxolimab changed TCR sequence diversity and drove clonal T-cell expansion. The paper describes the monotherapy dose-escalation part (N = 52 patients) of the phase I trial of ivuxolimab.

Paper-wide results and their limitations: After ivuxolimab, expanded clones were on average more numerous among CD8+ T cells than among CD4+ T cells. Low levels of normalized T-cell clonal expansion were also seen in some patients who did not respond. In the 0.1-3.0 mg/kg groups, partial responders had among the lowest normalized peripheral clonal expansion, particularly in CD8+ T cells. At doses from 0.1 to 3.0 mg/kg, clonal expansion was seen in both CD4+ and CD8+ blood T cells between baseline and week 6. The antigen specificity of the clonally expanded peripheral T cells was not determined.

The germline V gene yields SGDLS for CDR1 and YYNGEE for CDR2. V loses 4 bases, J loses 6 bases, and the germline ends lie 7 bases apart. The CDR3 covers 12 residues, taking in both the cysteine and the phenylalanine. The kept DNA is CDR3 alone, 36 bases in frame from the first base. Genomic DNA was isolated from the sorted cells so that the TCRbeta CDR3 region could be sequenced. The immunoSEQ Assay was used for sequencing of TCRbeta CDR3 regions. What TCRdb holds here is the immuneACCESS table cut down to in-frame rearrangements. Part of the clones is not present; checked against another copy, under half of the missing clones reflect an unresolved V gene, and the others are unexplained. The sample table shows 65,000 to 90,000 clones, and 92% are seen once. Clones ranked in the top ten supply roughly a tenth of the sample. Patients with autoimmune disease history or receiving systemic immunosuppression were excluded from the trial. Peripheral blood for TCR sequencing was collected from all dose cohorts at baseline, on cycle 4 day 1, and on cycle 7 day 1. The samples were drawn from a first-in-human, open-label, multicenter phase I dose-escalation trial of ivuxolimab. Adults with locally advanced or metastatic melanoma, renal cell, hepatocellular, or head and neck squamous cell carcinoma were enrolled in the trial. CD4+ and CD8+ T cells were sorted separately from peripheral blood before TCR sequencing.

Here the sequenced sample was CD4+ or CD8+ T cells sorted from blood, taken in a trial of the OX40 agonist ivuxolimab. The chain is assembled from TRBV9 and TRBJ2-2, with no confidently assigned D gene. The TCR sequence derives from an adult with an advanced solid tumor such as melanoma, head and neck, liver or kidney cancer. Here the CDR3 is given as CASSLAPGELFF. The nucleotide sequence reads as follows: TGTGCCAGCAGCCTCGCCCCCGGGGAGCTGTTTTTT.